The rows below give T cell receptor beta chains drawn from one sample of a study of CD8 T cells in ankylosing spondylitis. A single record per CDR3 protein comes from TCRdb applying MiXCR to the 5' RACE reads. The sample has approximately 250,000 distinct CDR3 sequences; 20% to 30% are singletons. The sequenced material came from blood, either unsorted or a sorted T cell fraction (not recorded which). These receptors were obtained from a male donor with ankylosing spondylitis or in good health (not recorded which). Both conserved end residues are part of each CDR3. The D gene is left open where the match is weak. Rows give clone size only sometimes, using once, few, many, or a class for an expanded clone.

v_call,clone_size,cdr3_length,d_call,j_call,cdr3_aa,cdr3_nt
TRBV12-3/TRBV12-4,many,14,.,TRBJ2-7,CASSQSSGSYEQYF,TGTGCCAGCAGTCAATCTAGTGGCTCCTACGAGCAGTACTTC
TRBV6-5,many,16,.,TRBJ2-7,CASSYRVGQTTYEQYF,TGTGCCAGCAGTTACCGGGTAGGACAAACGACCTACGAGCAGTACTTC
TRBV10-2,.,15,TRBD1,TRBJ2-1,CASRTGTGPYNEQFF,TGCGCCAGCAGAACCGGGACAGGGCCTTACAATGAGCAGTTCTTC
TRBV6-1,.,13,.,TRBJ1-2,CASTRGSNYGYTF,TGTGCCAGCACTAGAGGTAGTAACTATGGCTACACCTTC
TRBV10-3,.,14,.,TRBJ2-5,CAISNRFSRETQYF,TGTGCCATCAGCAACAGGTTTAGTAGGGAGACCCAGTACTTC
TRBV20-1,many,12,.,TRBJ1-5,CSASRNYQPQHF,TGCAGTGCTAGCCGTAATTACCAGCCCCAGCATTTT
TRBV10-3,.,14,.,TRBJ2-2,CAIPRPGNTGELFF,TGTGCCATCCCTCGGCCAGGGAACACCGGGGAGCTGTTTTTT
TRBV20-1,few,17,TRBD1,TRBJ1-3,CSARSPGQKTSGNTIYF,TGCAGTGCTAGATCCCCGGGACAGAAAACCTCTGGAAACACCATATATTTT
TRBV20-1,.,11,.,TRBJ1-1,CSVRAVKEAFF,TGCAGTGTTAGGGCCGTAAAGGAAGCTTTCTTT
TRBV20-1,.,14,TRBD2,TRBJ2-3,CSARVAGGPDTQYF,TGCAGTGCTAGGGTAGCGGGGGGGCCGGATACGCAGTATTTT
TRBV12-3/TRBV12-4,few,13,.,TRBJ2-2,CASRAVNTGELFF,TGTGCCAGCAGAGCAGTCAACACCGGGGAGCTGTTTTTT
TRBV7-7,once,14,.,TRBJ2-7,CASSQGPSTVEQYF,TGTGCTAGCAGCCAAGGGCCCTCCACGGTCGAGCAGTACTTC
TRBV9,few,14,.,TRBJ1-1,CASSVDRADTEAFF,TGTGCCAGCAGCGTAGACCGGGCCGACACTGAAGCTTTCTTT
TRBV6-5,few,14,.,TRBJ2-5,CASSYWAGQETQYF,TGTGCCAGCAGTTATTGGGCAGGGCAAGAGACCCAGTACTTC
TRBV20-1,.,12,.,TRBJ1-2,CSARNPIYGYTF,TGCAGTGCTAGGAATCCAATTTATGGCTACACCTTC
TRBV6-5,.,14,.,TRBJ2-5,CASSYSMGRETQYF,TGTGCCAGCAGTTACTCGATGGGGCGAGAGACCCAGTACTTC
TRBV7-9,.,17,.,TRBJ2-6,CASSPPLAGSGANVLTF,TGTGCCAGCAGCCCCCCCCTAGCAGGGAGTGGGGCCAACGTCCTGACTTTC
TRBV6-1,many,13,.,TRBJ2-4,CASSGRGRNIQYF,TGTGCCAGCAGTGGAAGGGGAAGAAACATTCAGTACTTC
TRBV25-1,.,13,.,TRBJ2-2,CASSEENTGELFF,TGTGCCAGCAGTGAAGAGAACACCGGGGAGCTGTTTTTT
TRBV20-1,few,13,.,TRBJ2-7,CSARLLTSYEQYF,TGCAGTGCTAGACTGTTAACGTCCTACGAGCAGTACTTC
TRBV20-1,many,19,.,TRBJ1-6,CSATYTPPGKNYYNSPLHF,TGCAGTGCTACCTACACACCGCCGGGGAAAAACTACTATAATTCACCCCTCCACTTT
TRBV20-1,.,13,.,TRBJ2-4,CSARDAGDSNQYF,TGCAGTGCTAGAGACGCTGGGGACTCAAATCAGTACTTC
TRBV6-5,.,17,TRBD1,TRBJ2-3,CASSYPKTGVITDTQYF,TGTGCCAGCAGTTACCCTAAGACAGGGGTCATCACAGATACGCAGTATTTT
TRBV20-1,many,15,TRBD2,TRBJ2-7,CSASVGLAGVYEQYF,TGCAGTGCTAGCGTGGGGCTAGCGGGGGTATACGAGCAGTACTTC